The rows below give T cell receptor beta chains drawn from one sample of a study of identical twins. MiXCR, run by TCRdb on the 5' RACE reads, gives a single entry per CDR3 protein. This table holds hundreds of thousands of distinct CDR3 sequences, more than 9% found once. The same data also went into a second study, on yellow fever vaccine responses in identical twins.

Specimen: PBMCs. These receptors originate from a woman under 30 in good health. CDR3s include the opening cysteine and the closing phenylalanine or tryptophan. A D gene is named only where the DNA matches it firmly. Some rows mark clone size as missing; the rest say once, few, many or name a class of expanded clone.

size	V	D	J	DNA	CDR3
many	TRBV12-3/TRBV12-4	.	TRBJ2-2	TGTGCCAGCAATCTGGGCCACACCGGGGAGCTGTTTTTT	CASNLGHTGELFF
few	TRBV20-1	TRBD2	TRBJ2-1	TGCAGTGCTATTAAGACTAGCTGGTCCTACAATGAGCAGTTCTTC	CSAIKTSWSYNEQFF
.	TRBV20-1	.	TRBJ2-7	TGCAGTGCTAGAGATACGGGGGCGGCTTTGGGCGAGCAGTACTTC	CSARDTGAALGEQYF
.	TRBV27	.	TRBJ1-6	TGTGCCAGCAGTCTCGGACAGCCGGCGAATTCACCCCTCCACTTT	CASSLGQPANSPLHF
few	TRBV5-6	TRBD1	TRBJ1-6	TGTGCCAGCAGCCTACTCGCCGGGACAGATAATTCACCCCTCCACTTT	CASSLLAGTDNSPLHF
.	TRBV7-8	.	TRBJ2-7	TGTGCCAGCAGCCCGACAGAGATGCCTAAACGCTTCTCCTACGAGCAGTACTTC	CASSPTEMPKRFSYEQYF
.	TRBV2	TRBD1	TRBJ2-1	TGTGCCAGCCCAGGGGGTACGAATGAGCAGTTCTTC	CASPGGTNEQFF
.	TRBV7-2	TRBD2	TRBJ2-1	TGTGCCAGCAGCTTACGCCGACTAGCGGAATACAATGAGCAGTTCTTC	CASSLRRLAEYNEQFF
few	TRBV6-1	.	TRBJ2-7	TGTGCCAGCGGACCTGGGTTTGGGGCCTACGAGCAGTACTTC	CASGPGFGAYEQYF
many	TRBV25-1	.	TRBJ1-4	TGTGCCAGCAGTGAGAGAGGGGGGGACGAAAAACTGTTTTTT	CASSERGGDEKLFF
many	TRBV5-1	TRBD1	TRBJ2-7	TGCGCCAGCAGCTTGGCCGGGACAGACCCCTACGAGCAGTACTTC	CASSLAGTDPYEQYF
.	TRBV7-8	.	TRBJ2-7	TGTGCCAGCAGCCTCGACCGGACTGTTGTGGGGCGCGAGCAGTACTTC	CASSLDRTVVGREQYF
many	TRBV5-1	TRBD1	TRBJ2-1	TGCGCCAGCAGCTTGGCTCTGGGGGGACAGGGGGCGATCTACAATGAGCAGTTCTTC	CASSLALGGQGAIYNEQFF
few	TRBV12-3/TRBV12-4	.	TRBJ2-3	TGTGCCAGCAGTCGTTTTCCTGATACGCAGTATTTT	CASSRFPDTQYF
few	TRBV5-1	TRBD2	TRBJ2-3	TGCGCCAGCAGCAAACGGACTAGTAGGGATACGCAGTATTTT	CASSKRTSRDTQYF
.	TRBV4-2	TRBD2	TRBJ2-4	TGTGCCAGCAGCCAATCGCCTAGCGGGCTCGGTTTAGCCAAAAACATTCAGTACTTC	CASSQSPSGLGLAKNIQYF
.	TRBV5-1	.	TRBJ1-1	TGCGCCAGCAGCTTGGCCCGCTATGTGGACACTGAAGCTTTCTTT	CASSLARYVDTEAFF
few	TRBV9	.	TRBJ2-1	TGTGCCAGCAGCGTGGAGGGGGGGAGCTGGAATGAGCAGTTCTTC	CASSVEGGSWNEQFF
.	TRBV3-1	.	TRBJ1-3	TGTGCCAGCAGCCCGACGCGCGGGACTGGAAACACCATATATTTT	CASSPTRGTGNTIYF
once	TRBV6-5	TRBD2	TRBJ2-5	TGTGCCAGCAGTTACAAGGGAGGGATCCTCTGGGGGGAGACCCAGTACTTC	CASSYKGGILWGETQYF
.	TRBV3-1	TRBD2	TRBJ2-7	TGTGCCAGCAGCCAAGTTAAAACTAGCGGGAGGAACGAGCAGTACTTC	CASSQVKTSGRNEQYF
few	TRBV6-2/TRBV6-3	TRBD1	TRBJ1-5	TGTGCCAGCAGTTACTCGCAGGGGGGTCAGCCCCAGCATTTT	CASSYSQGGQPQHF
few	TRBV6-1	TRBD2	TRBJ2-1	TGTGCCAGCAACCGCCCCGCACTAGCGGGAGGGGTGAGTGAGCAGTTCTTC	CASNRPALAGGVSEQFF
many	TRBV28	.	TRBJ1-1	TGTGCCAGCACAGGGCATACTGAAGCTTTCTTT	CASTGHTEAFF
few	TRBV4-1	.	TRBJ1-4	TGCGCCAGCAGCCATCCCATGGAAAAACTGTTTTTT	CASSHPMEKLFF
few	TRBV28	.	TRBJ1-1	TGTGCCAGCAGATGGGACGTGGGAGGGACTGAAGCTTTCTTT	CASRWDVGGTEAFF
.	TRBV7-9	.	TRBJ2-7	TGTGCCAGCAGCTGGATGGGGGGCGAGCAGTACTTC	CASSWMGGEQYF
few	TRBV27	.	TRBJ2-1	TGTGCCAGCAGTCCAGGGAGATGGAATGAGCAGTTCTTC	CASSPGRWNEQFF
few	TRBV28	TRBD2	TRBJ2-1	TGTGCCACCCGGACTAGCGAAACTTACAATGAGCAGTTCTTC	CATRTSETYNEQFF
many	TRBV24-1	.	TRBJ2-1	TGTGCCACCTCCATAGGAGATGCTACCTACAATGAGCAGTTCTTC	CATSIGDATYNEQFF
few	TRBV4-2	TRBD1	TRBJ1-6	TGTGCCAGCAGCCAAAGAATGGCGGCACAGGGGGGAGATTCACCCCTCCACTTT	CASSQRMAAQGGDSPLHF
many	TRBV7-2	.	TRBJ2-7	TGTGCCAGCGGGGGACGATACGAGCAGTACTTC	CASGGRYEQYF
many	TRBV12-3/TRBV12-4	.	TRBJ1-2	TGTGCCAGCAGTCCGACGGAAGTCTCTGGCTACACCTTC	CASSPTEVSGYTF
few	TRBV6-6	TRBD1	TRBJ2-1	TGTGCCAGCAGTCTGGGACAGCGGAATGAGCAGTTCTTC	CASSLGQRNEQFF
few	TRBV5-1	.	TRBJ2-5	TGCGCCAGCAGCTTCCCCCGGGGTCAACTGGGGCAAGAGACCCAGTACTTC	CASSFPRGQLGQETQYF
.	TRBV29-1	.	TRBJ2-7	TGCAGCGTTGGTGGCCAAGCCTACGAGCAGTACTTC	CSVGGQAYEQYF
few	TRBV6-2/TRBV6-3	TRBD1	TRBJ1-5	TGTGCCAGCAGGGGGACAGAGATCCATAGCAATCAGCCCCAGCATTTT	CASRGTEIHSNQPQHF
few	TRBV7-9	TRBD2	TRBJ2-1	TGTGCCAGCAGCTTACCCGGACTAGCGGGGGCCAATGAGCAGTTCTTC	CASSLPGLAGANEQFF
few	TRBV4-2	TRBD2	TRBJ2-7	TGTGCCAGCAGCCAAGCTACTAGCGAGGCCTACGAGCAGTACTTC	CASSQATSEAYEQYF
few	TRBV2	.	TRBJ2-4	TGTGCCAGCAGTGAAGCGCTTCGGGGATTTAAAAACATTCAGTACTTC	CASSEALRGFKNIQYF